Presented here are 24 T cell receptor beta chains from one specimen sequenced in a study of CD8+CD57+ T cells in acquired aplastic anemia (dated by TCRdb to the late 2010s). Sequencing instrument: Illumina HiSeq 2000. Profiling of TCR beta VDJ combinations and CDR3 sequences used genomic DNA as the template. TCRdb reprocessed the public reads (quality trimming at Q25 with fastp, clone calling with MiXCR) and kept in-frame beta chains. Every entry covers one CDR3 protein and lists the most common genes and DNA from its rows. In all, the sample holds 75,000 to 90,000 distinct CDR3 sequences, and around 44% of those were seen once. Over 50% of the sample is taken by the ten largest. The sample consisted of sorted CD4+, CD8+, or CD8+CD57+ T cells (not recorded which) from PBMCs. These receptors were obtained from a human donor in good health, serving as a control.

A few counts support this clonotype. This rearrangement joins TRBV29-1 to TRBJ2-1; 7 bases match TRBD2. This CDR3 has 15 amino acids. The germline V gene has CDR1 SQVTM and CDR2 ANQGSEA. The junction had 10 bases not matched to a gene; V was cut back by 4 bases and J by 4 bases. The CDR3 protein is CSVVGMGGGYNEQFF. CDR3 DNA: TGCAGCGTTGTCGGTATGGGCGGGGGTTACAATGAGCAGTTCTTC.

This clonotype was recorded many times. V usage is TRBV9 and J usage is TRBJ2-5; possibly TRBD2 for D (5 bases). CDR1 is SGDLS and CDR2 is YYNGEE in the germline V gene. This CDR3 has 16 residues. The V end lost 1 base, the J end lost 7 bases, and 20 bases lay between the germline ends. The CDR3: CASSVPFRCGCWTQYF. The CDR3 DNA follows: TGTGCCAGCAGCGTACCTTTTCGGTGCGGGTGTTGGACCCAGTACTTC.

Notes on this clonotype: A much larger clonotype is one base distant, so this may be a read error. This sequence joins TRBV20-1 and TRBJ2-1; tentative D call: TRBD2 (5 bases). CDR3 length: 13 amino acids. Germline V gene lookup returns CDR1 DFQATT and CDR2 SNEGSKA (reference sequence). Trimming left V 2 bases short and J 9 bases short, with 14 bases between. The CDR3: CSARTEATGEQFF. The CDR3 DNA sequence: TGCAGTGCTAGAACGGAGGCGACGGGTGAGCAGTTCTTC.

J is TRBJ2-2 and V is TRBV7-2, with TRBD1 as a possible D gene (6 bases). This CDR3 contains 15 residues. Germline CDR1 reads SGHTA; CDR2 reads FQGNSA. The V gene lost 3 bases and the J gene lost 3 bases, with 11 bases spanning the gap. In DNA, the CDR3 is TGTGCCAGCAGCTTCGGGACATTAGACACCGGGGAGCTGTTTTTT. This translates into CASSFGTLDTGELFF.

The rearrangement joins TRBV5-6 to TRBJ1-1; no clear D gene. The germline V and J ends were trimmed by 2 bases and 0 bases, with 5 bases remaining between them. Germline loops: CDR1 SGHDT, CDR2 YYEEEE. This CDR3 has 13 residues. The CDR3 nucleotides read TGTGCCAGCAGCTTTGTCCTGAACACTGAAGCTTTCTTT. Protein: CASSFVLNTEAFF.

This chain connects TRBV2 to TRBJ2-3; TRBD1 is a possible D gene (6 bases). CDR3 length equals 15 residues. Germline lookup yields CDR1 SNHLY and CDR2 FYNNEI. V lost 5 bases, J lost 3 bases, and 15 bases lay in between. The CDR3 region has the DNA TGTGCCAGCAGTTCGAATTACAGGGAAACAGATACGCAGTATTTT. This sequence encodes CASSSNYRETDTQYF.

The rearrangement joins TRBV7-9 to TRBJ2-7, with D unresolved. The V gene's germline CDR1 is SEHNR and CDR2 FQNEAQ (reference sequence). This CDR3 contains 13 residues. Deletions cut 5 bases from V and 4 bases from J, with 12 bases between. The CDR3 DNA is TGTGCCAGCAGCACCCGCCAGGCGTACGAGCAGTACTTC. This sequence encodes CASSTRQAYEQYF.

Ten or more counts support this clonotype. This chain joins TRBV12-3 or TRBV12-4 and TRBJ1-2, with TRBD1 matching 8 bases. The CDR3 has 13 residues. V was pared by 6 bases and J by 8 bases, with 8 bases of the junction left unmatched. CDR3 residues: CASSPGGGVGYTF. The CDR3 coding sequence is TGTGCCAGCAGCCCAGGGGGCGGGGTGGGCTACACCTTC.

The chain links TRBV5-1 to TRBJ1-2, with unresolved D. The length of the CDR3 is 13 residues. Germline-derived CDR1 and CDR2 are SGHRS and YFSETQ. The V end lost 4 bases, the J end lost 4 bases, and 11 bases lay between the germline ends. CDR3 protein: CASSVEGIYGYTF. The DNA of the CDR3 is TGCGCCAGCAGCGTTGAGGGCATCTATGGCTACACCTTC.

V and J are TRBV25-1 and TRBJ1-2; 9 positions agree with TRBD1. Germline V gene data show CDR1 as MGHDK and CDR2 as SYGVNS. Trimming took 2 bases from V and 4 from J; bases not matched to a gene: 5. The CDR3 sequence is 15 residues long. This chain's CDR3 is CASSEHRGRRYGYTF. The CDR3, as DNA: TGTGCCAGCAGTGAACACAGGGGGCGCCGCTATGGCTACACCTTC.

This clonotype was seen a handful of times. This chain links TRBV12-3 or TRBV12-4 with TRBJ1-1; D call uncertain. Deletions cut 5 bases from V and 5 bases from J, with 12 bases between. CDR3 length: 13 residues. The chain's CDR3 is CASSPSRVTEAFF. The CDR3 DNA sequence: TGTGCCAGCAGTCCCTCGCGGGTGACTGAAGCTTTCTTT.

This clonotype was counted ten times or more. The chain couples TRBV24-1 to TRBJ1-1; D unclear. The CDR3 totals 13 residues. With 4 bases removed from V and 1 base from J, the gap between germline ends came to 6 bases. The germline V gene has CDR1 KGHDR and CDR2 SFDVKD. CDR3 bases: TGTGCCACCAGTGAAAATACGAACACTGAAGCTTTCTTT. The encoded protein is CATSENTNTEAFF.

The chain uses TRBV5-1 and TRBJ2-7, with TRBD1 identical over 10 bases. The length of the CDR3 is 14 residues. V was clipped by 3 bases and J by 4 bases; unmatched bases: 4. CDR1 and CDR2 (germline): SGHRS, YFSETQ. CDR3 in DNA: TGCGCCAGCAGCTGGGGGACAGGGGAATACGAGCAGTACTTC. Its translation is CASSWGTGEYEQYF.

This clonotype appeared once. Here the CDR3 reads CASSGTGANEKLFF. DNA for the CDR3: TGTGCCAGCAGCGGGACAGGAGCTAATGAAAAACTGTTTTTT. The chain is built from TRBV9 and TRBJ1-4; 7 nucleotides align to TRBD1. V lost 3 bases to trimming and J lost 3 bases; unmatched junction nucleotides: 2. Germline-derived CDR1 and CDR2 are SGDLS and YYNGEE. This CDR3 is built from 14 residues.

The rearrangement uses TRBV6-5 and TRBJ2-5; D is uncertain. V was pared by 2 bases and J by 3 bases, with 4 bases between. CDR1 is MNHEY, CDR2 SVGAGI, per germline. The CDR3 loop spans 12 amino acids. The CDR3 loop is CASSYEEETQYF. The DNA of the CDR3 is TGTGCCAGCAGTTACGAGGAAGAGACCCAGTACTTC.

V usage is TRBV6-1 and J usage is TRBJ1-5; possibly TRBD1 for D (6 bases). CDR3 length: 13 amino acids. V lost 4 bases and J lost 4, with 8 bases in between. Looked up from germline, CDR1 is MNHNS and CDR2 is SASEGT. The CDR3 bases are TGTGCCAGCAGTGGGACAGAAAATCAGCCCCAGCATTTT. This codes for CASSGTENQPQHF.

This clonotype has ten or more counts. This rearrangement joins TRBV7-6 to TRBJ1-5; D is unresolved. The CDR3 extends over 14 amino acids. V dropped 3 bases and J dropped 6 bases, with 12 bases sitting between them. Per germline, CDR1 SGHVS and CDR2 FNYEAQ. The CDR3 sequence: CASSFGGFGQPQHF. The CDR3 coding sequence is TGTGCCAGCAGCTTCGGAGGGTTCGGTCAGCCCCAGCATTTT.

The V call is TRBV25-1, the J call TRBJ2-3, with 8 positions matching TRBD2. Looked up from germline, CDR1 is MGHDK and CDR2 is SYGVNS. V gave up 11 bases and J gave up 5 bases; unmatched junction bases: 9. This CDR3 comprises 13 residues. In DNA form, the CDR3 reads TGTGCCTGGGTTAGCGGGGTTGTAGATACGCAGTATTTT. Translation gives CAWVSGVVDTQYF. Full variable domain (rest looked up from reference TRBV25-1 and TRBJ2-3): EADIYQTPRYLVIGTGKKITLECSQTMGHDKMYWYQQDPGMELHLIHYSYGVNSTEKGDLSSESTVSRIRTEHFPLTLESARPSHTSQYLCAWVSGVVDTQYFGPGTRLTVL.

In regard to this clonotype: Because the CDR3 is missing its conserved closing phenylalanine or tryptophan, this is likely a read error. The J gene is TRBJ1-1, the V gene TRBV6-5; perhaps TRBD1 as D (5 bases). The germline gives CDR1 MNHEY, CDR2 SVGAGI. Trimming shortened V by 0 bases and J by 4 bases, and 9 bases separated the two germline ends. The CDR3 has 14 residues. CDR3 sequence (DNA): TGTGCCAGCAGTTACTCCGCAGGGACCACTGAAGCTTTCTCT. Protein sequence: CASSYSAGTTEAFS.

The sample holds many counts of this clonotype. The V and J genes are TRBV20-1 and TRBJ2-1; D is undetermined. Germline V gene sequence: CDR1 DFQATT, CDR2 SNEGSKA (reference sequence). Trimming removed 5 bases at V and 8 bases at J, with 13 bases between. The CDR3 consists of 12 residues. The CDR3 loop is CSARASSHEQFF. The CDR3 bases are TGCAGTGCTCGGGCCAGTTCACATGAGCAGTTCTTC.

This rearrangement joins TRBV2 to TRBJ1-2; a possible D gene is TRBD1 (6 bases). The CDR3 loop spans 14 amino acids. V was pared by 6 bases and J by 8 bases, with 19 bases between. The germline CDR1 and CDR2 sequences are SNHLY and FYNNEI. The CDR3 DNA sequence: TGTGCCAGCAGGACGACAGGAGGGATTGGAGGCTACACCTTC. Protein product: CASRTTGGIGGYTF.

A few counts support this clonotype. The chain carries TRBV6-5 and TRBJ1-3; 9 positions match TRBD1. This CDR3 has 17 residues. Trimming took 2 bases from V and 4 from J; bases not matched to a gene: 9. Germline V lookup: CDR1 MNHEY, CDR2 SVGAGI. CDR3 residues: CASSYDRGRGDGNTIYF. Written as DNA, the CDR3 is TGTGCCAGCAGTTACGACAGGGGGAGAGGCGACGGAAACACCATATATTTT.

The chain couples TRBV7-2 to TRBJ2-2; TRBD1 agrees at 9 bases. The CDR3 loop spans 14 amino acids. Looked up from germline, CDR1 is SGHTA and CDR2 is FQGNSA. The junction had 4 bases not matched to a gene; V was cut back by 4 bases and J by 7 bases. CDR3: CASSYDRGDGELFF. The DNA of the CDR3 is TGTGCCAGCAGCTATGACAGGGGGGACGGGGAGCTGTTTTTT.

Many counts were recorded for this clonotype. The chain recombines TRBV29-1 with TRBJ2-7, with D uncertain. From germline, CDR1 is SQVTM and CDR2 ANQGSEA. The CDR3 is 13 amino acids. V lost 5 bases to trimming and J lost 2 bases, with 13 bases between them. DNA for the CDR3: TGCAGCGTTTTCCTTACAGCAACCTACGAGCAGTACTTC. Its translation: CSVFLTATYEQYF.